This T cell receptor (beta chain) was captured by sequencing in a study of T cell responses to AZD1222 COVID-19 vaccine. Only in-frame clones appear in the TCRdb table, and some are missing; sequencing was by immunoSEQ multiplex PCR. The table lists about 190,000 clones, about nine tenths of them singletons, with less than 3% in the top ten. The receptor was derived from an adult in good health. The sample here was peripheral blood, taken on day 0 of MenACWY control vaccination.

The CDR3 spells CASSRNLAYQPQHF. DNA for the CDR3: TGTGCCAGCAGTCGAAACCTAGCATATCAGCCCCAGCATTTT. The chain combines TRBV28 with TRBJ1-5; D is undetermined. This CDR3 contains 14 residues. Germline lookup yields CDR1 MDHEN and CDR2 SYDVKM. Trimming removed 5 bases from V and 5 bases from J, with 13 bases in between.